The 8 T cell receptor beta chains reported below all come from one sample, sequenced in a study of response to subunit inactivated influenza vaccine. TCRdb recomputed calls from the RT-PCR reads with MiXCR, one row per CDR3 protein. The data contain around 760,000 distinct CDR3 sequences, about 15% of them singletons. The sequencing here drew on PBMCs from blood, taken 14 days before vaccination. The receptors were sampled from a man aged 50 to 60 who received an inactivated influenza vaccine.

This clonotype was picked up a small number of times. The J gene is TRBJ2-3, the V gene TRBV5-8; D is uncertain. Germline V gene sequence: CDR1 SGHTS, CDR2 YDEGEE. CDR3 length: 13 amino acids. Trimming cost V 1 base and J 5 bases, with 8 bases left between them. The DNA of the CDR3 is TGTGCCAGCAGCTTGAAGGTTGTAGATACGCAGTATTTT. It specifies CASSLKVVDTQYF.

In its sample, this clonotype was seen a few times. The chain combines TRBV5-1 with TRBJ1-6; perhaps TRBD1 as D (5 bases). The CDR3 has 17 residues. Germline V CDR1 and CDR2: SGHRS, YFSETQ. V was cut by 2 bases and J by 9 bases, with 21 bases left in between. CDR3 protein: CASSFKPIGGGGSPLHF. The CDR3 nucleotides are TGCGCCAGCAGCTTTAAACCCATAGGTGGGGGGGGTTCACCCCTCCACTTT.

V and J are TRBV6-2 or TRBV6-3 and TRBJ1-6, with 8 positions matching TRBD1. The CDR3 totals 22 residues. Germline assignment: CDR1 MNHEY and CDR2 SVGEGT. V lost 5 bases to trimming and J lost 4 bases; unmatched junction nucleotides: 25. The CDR3 region is CASSPYSRSTGDLLLYNSPLHF. DNA of the CDR3: TGTGCCAGCAGTCCGTACTCGAGATCGACAGGGGATTTGCTTTTATATAATTCACCCCTCCACTTT.

The table lists this clonotype with a few counts. The V gene is TRBV4-3, the J gene TRBJ2-2; 9 bases are a match to TRBD1. In germline, CDR1 is LGHNA, CDR2 YSLEER. V lost 4 bases to trimming and J lost 2 bases; unmatched junction nucleotides: 11. The CDR3 has 18 residues. For the CDR3, the DNA is TGCGCCAGCAGCCGAGAACGGACAGGGGCGATTAACACCGGGGAGCTGTTTTTT. The encoded protein is CASSRERTGAINTGELFF.

This clonotype was counted ten times or more. The J gene is TRBJ2-2, the V gene TRBV7-8; D perhaps matches TRBD2 (5 bases). The germline V gene encodes CDR1 SGHVS and CDR2 FQNEAQ. The CDR3 loop spans 15 amino acids. The V and J ends lost 4 bases and 4 bases respectively, with 13 bases between them. The CDR3 DNA follows: TGTGCCAGCAGCTCAACTAGATCGGGCACCGGGGAGCTGTTTTTT. This codes for CASSSTRSGTGELFF.

J is TRBJ2-1 and V is TRBV18; 9 nucleotides line up with TRBD1. The CDR3 spans 16 residues. V was clipped by 3 bases and J by 4 bases; unmatched bases: 7. Per the germline V gene, CDR1 is KGHSH and CDR2 is LQKENI. The CDR3 reads CASSPATGGAYNEQFF. In nucleotides, the CDR3 is TGTGCCAGCTCACCTGCCACAGGGGGCGCTTACAATGAGCAGTTCTTC.

This sequence joins TRBV5-1 and TRBJ2-1; D ambiguous. V was cut by 4 bases and J by 9 bases, with 8 bases left in between. The length of the CDR3 is 11 residues. The germline V gene has CDR1 SGHRS and CDR2 YFSETQ. The CDR3 bases are TGCGCCAGCAGCATAGGCGCTGAGCAGTTCTTC. It is translated as CASSIGAEQFF. Together with reference TRBV5-1 and TRBJ2-1, the CDR3 gives the full variable domain: KAGVTQTPRYLIKTRGQQVTLSCSPISGHRSVSWYQQTPGQGLQFLFEYFSETQRNKGNFPGRFSGRQFSNSRSEMNVSTLELGDSALYLCASSIGAEQFFGPGTRLTVL.

In regard to this clonotype: This may come from a read error, since a much larger clone is one base off. The CDR3 DNA follows: TGCTGTGCGGCCGTGACAGGGGTGAAGGGGGCCAACGTCCTGACTTTC. Translation gives CCAAVTGVKGANVLTF. The V gene is TRBV20-1, the J gene TRBJ2-6, with 8 bases lining up with TRBD1. The CDR3 is 16 amino acids. Per germline, CDR1 DFQATT and CDR2 SNEGSKA (reference sequence).